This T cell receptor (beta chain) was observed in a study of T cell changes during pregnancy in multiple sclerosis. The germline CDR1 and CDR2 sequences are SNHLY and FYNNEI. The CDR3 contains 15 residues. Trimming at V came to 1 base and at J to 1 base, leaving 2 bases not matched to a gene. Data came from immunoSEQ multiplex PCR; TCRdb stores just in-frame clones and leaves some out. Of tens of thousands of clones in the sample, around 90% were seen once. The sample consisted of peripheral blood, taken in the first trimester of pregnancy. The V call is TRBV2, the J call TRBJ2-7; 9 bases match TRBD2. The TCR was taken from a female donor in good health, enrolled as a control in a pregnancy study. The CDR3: CASSEGTSVSYEQYF. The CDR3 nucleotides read TGTGCCAGCAGTGAAGGGACTAGCGTATCCTACGAGCAGTACTTC.